The TCR beta chain under discussion was sequenced for a study of shared clonotypes between healthy human individuals. The wider study: Those who served as donors were a couple of women and a few men between the ages of 18 and 49.

Findings and limits, study-wide: Researchers sampled blood only, noting tissue repertoires likely differ.

Produced via immunoSEQ multiplex PCR; TCRdb's table is partial and in-frame only. The sample lists about 1.9 million clones; 85% to 95% were seen once. V was pared by 4 bases and J by 7 bases, with 13 bases of the junction left unmatched. The CDR3 loop spans 16 amino acids. Germline V gene sequence: CDR1 SGHVS, CDR2 FQNEAQ. This clone appeared a single time. No antigen is known for it. Naive CD8 cells comprised CD45RO-negative, CCR7-positively selected cells, excluding terminally differentiated effector memory CD45RA+ cells. The receptor was isolated from a man aged 18-30 years in good health. Some clones in this sample may be carry-over from other donors' samples. The gene calls are TRBV7-8 and TRBJ1-5, with TRBD1 identical over 7 bases. The sequencing sample was made of naive CD8+ T cells from PBMCs. This chain's CDR3 is CASSSEPTGWGQPQHF. CDR3 nucleotide sequence: TGTGCCAGCAGCTCTGAACCGACAGGGTGGGGACAGCCCCAGCATTTT. Variable domain in full (rest from reference TRBV7-8 and TRBJ1-5): GAGVSQSPRYKVAKRGQDVALRCDPISGHVSLFWYQQALGQGPEFLTYFQNEAQLDKSGLPSDRFFAERPEGSVSTLKIQRTQQEDSAVYLCASSSEPTGWGQPQHFGDGTRLSIL.